This entry is about one TCR beta chain. Its antigen is as yet unknown. The naive CD8 fraction comprised CD45RO-negative cells positively selected for CCR7 and excluded terminally differentiated effector memory CD45RA+ cells. There were only Caucasian adults among the donors, and all lived in Nashville, Tennessee. Assay: immunoSEQ multiplex PCR; the TCRdb copy retains only in-frame clones and omits some. Of around 600,000 clones listed, roughly 98% were seen once; the top ten hold 0.3%. The record originates from a study of shared clonotypes between healthy human individuals. General study results and limits: Generally, estimated richness proved larger in naive subsets than it did in memory subsets. Rarefaction revealed incomplete sorted-subset sequencing despite large depth. Donor scarcity curtailed the genetic and exposure-history diversity represented herein.

V was clipped by 0 bases and J by 2 bases, with 8 bases between them. Per the germline V gene, CDR1 is ENHRY and CDR2 is SYGVKD. The CDR3 covers 14 residues. The chain uses TRBV10-3 and TRBJ2-7, with no clear D. The receptor was isolated from a man in his thirties or forties in good health. Input material: naive CD8+ T cells sorted from blood. CDR3 nucleotides: TGTGCCATCAGTGAGTCAGGAAGTGCCTACGAGCAGTACTTC. Protein: CAISESGSAYEQYF.